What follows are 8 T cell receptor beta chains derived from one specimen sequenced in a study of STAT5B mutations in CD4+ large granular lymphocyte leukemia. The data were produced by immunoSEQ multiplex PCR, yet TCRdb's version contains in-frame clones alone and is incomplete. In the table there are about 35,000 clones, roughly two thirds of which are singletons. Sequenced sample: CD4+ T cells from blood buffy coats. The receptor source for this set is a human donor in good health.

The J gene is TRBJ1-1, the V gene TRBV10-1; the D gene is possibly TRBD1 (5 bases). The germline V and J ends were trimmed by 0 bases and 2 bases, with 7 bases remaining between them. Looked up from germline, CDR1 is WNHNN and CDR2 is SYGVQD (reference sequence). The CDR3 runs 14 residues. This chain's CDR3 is CASSESQGNTEAFF. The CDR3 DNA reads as TGCGCCAGCAGTGAGTCTCAGGGAAACACTGAAGCTTTCTTT.

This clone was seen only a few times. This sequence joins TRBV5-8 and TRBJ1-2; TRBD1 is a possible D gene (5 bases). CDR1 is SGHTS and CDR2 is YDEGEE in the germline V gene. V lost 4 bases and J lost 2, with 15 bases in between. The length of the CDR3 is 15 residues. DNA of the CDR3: TGTGCCAGCAGCCTCCGGGGACTGAGCAACTATGGCTACACCTTC. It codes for CASSLRGLSNYGYTF.

CDR3 bases: TGTGCCATCAGTGAAGGAGCCATCTCTGGAAACACCATATATTTT. Its protein product is CAISEGAISGNTIYF. J is TRBJ1-3 and V is TRBV10-3; D is unresolved. The germline CDR1 and CDR2 sequences are ENHRY and SYGVKD. The germline V and J ends were trimmed by 3 bases and 0 bases, with 9 bases remaining between them. This CDR3 spans 15 amino acids.

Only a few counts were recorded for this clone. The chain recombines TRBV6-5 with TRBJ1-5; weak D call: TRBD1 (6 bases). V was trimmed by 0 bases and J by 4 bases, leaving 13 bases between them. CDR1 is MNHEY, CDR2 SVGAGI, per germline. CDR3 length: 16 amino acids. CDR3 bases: TGTGCCAGCAGTTACTCATGGCAGGGGACAAATCAGCCCCAGCATTTT. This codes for CASSYSWQGTNQPQHF.

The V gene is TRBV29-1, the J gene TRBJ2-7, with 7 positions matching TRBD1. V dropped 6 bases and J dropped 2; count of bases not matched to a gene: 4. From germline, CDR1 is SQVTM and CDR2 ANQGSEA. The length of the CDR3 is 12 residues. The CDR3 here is CSVTDRAYEQYF. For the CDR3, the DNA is TGCAGCGTGACTGACAGGGCCTACGAGCAGTACTTC.

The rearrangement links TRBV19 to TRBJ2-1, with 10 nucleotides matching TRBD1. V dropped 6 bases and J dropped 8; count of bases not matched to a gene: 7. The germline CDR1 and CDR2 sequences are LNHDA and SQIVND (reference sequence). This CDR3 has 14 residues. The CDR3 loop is CASRGQGSWDEQFF. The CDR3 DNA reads TGTGCCAGTAGGGGACAGGGGTCATGGGATGAGCAGTTCTTC.

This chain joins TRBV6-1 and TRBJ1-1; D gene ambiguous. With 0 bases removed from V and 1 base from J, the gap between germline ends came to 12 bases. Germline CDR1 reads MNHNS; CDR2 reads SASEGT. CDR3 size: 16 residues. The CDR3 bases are TGTGCCAGCAGTGAAGCGCTTCAGAGGTCGAACACTGAAGCTTTCTTT. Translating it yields CASSEALQRSNTEAFF.

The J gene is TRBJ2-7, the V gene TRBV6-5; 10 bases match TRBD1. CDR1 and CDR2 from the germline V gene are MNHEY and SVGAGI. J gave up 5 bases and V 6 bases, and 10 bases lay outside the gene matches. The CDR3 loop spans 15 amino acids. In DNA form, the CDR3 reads TGTGCCAGCAGCGACCCCCGGGACAGGGGCCACGAGCAGTACTTC. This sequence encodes CASSDPRDRGHEQYF.